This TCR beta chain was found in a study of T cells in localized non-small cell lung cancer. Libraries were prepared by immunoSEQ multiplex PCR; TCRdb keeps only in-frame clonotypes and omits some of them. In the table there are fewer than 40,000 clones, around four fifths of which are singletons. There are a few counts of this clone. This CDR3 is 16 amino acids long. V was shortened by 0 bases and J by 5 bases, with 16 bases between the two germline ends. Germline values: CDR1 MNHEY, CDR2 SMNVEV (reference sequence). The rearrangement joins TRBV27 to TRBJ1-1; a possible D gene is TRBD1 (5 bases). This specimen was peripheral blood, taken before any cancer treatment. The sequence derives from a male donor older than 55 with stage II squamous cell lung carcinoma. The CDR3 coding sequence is TGTGCCAGCAGTTTATCCCAGACAGTGGGGATGACTGAAGCTTTCTTT. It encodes CASSLSQTVGMTEAFF.